This is a list of T cell receptor beta chains from one sample in a study of blood T cell repertoires in COVID-19. The method was immunoSEQ multiplex PCR; TCRdb's version includes in-frame clones alone and lacks a portion of them. Altogether tens of thousands of clones are present, 75% to 80% being singletons, with the ten largest covering 25%. The specimen sequenced was peripheral blood. These receptors came from a human donor in a cohort sampled during active COVID-19. Both conserved end residues are part of each CDR3. A D gene is named only where the DNA matches it firmly. Size is stated for part of the rows, as once, few or many counts, or as a class when the clone is expanded.

D: .; V: TRBV28; J: TRBJ1-4; size: .; DNA: TGTGCCAGCAGTCGAGGGAGGGGGAATGAAAAACTGTTTTTT; CDR3: CASSRGRGNEKLFF
D: TRBD2; V: TRBV19; J: TRBJ2-1; size: .; DNA: TGTGCCAGTAGCACTACTAGCGGGAAGAACTACAATGAGCAGTTCTTC; CDR3: CASSTTSGKNYNEQFF
D: .; V: TRBV7-2; J: TRBJ2-1; size: few; DNA: TGTGCCAGCAGCCTCTTATCGGCGACTTCCTACAATGAGCAGTTCTTC; CDR3: CASSLLSATSYNEQFF
D: .; V: TRBV10-3; J: TRBJ1-2; size: .; DNA: TGTGCCATCAGTGAGTCGGGACAAAACTATGGCTACACCTTC; CDR3: CAISESGQNYGYTF
D: .; V: TRBV10-2; J: TRBJ1-5; size: .; DNA: TGCGCCAGCAGGAACGGTAACAATCAGCCCCAGCATTTT; CDR3: CASRNGNNQPQHF
D: .; V: TRBV28; J: TRBJ1-3; size: .; DNA: TGTGCCAGCAGTTTGGCTACAGGGGGAAACACCATATATTTT; CDR3: CASSLATGGNTIYF
D: .; V: TRBV18; J: TRBJ2-6; size: .; DNA: TGTGCCAGCTCCAAACAGTACAACTCTGGGGCCAACGTCCTGACTTTC; CDR3: CASSKQYNSGANVLTF
D: .; V: TRBV9; J: TRBJ2-2; size: many; DNA: TGTGCCAGCAGCGTAGGAGGCTACACCGGGGAGCTGTTTTTT; CDR3: CASSVGGYTGELFF
D: .; V: TRBV5-8; J: TRBJ2-1; size: .; DNA: TGTGCCAGCAGCCAGGGGACGGCGGGCTACAATGAGCAGTTCTTC; CDR3: CASSQGTAGYNEQFF
D: .; V: TRBV3-1/TRBV3-2; J: TRBJ1-6; size: .; DNA: TGTGCCAGCAGCCAAGATAACCTACTACCCCTCCACTTT; CDR3: CASSQDNLLPLHF
D: TRBD1; V: TRBV30; J: TRBJ1-1; size: once; DNA: TGTGCCTGGAGTGTAAGGAGGGGGCGAGACACTGAAGCTTTCTTT; CDR3: CAWSVRRGRDTEAFF
D: .; V: TRBV6-5; J: TRBJ2-7; size: .; DNA: TGTGCCAGCAGTTATTCTTTTTTTACCTACGAGCAGTACTTC; CDR3: CASSYSFFTYEQYF
D: .; V: TRBV4-3; J: TRBJ2-2; size: .; DNA: TGCGCCAGCAGCCAACACAGGGCAGACACCGGGGAGCTGTTTTTT; CDR3: CASSQHRADTGELFF
D: .; V: TRBV6-5; J: TRBJ1-4; size: .; DNA: TGTGCCAGCAGTTCCAATCAGGGGAGCTTCGAAAAACTGTTTTTT; CDR3: CASSSNQGSFEKLFF
D: .; V: TRBV2; J: TRBJ1-4; size: .; DNA: TGTGCCAGCACGACCACCCCGGGTGAAAAACTGTTTTTT; CDR3: CASTTTPGEKLFF
D: .; V: TRBV12-3/TRBV12-4; J: TRBJ2-3; size: once; DNA: TGTGCCAGCAGTTACAGGGTTTGGGATACGCAGTATTTT; CDR3: CASSYRVWDTQYF
D: TRBD1; V: TRBV5-1; J: TRBJ1-4; size: few; DNA: TGCGCCAGCAGCTCCGGGACAGAAAATGAAAAACTGTTTTTT; CDR3: CASSSGTENEKLFF
D: .; V: TRBV6-6; J: TRBJ1-6; size: .; DNA: TGTGCCAGCACAGGGGATGGGAGCTCCTATAATTCACCCCTCCACTTT; CDR3: CASTGDGSSYNSPLHF
D: TRBD1; V: TRBV28; J: TRBJ2-7; size: .; DNA: TGTGCCAGCAGTTCCTCCGACAGGGAATACGAGCAGTACTTC; CDR3: CASSSSDREYEQYF
D: .; V: TRBV19; J: TRBJ1-2; size: .; DNA: TGTGCCAGTAGTTCCTCCTTCCAGAACTATGGCTACACCTTC; CDR3: CASSSSFQNYGYTF
D: .; V: TRBV21-1; J: TRBJ1-2; size: few; DNA: TGTGCCAGCAGCAAAGAGGAGTCGGGGGTAGTAAACTATGGCTACACCTTC; CDR3: CASSKEESGVVNYGYTF
D: .; V: TRBV5-1; J: TRBJ1-1; size: once; DNA: TGCGCCAGCAGCTTGTTGGGGGGGCCCTTCGCTGAAGCTTTCTTT; CDR3: CASSLLGGPFAEAFF
D: .; V: TRBV7-6; J: TRBJ1-5; size: few; DNA: TGTGCCAGCAGCTTACTCGGTAACCGGGAACAGCCCCAGCATTTT; CDR3: CASSLLGNREQPQHF
D: .; V: TRBV4-2; J: TRBJ1-2; size: few; DNA: TGTGCCAGCAGCCCCGGGGGAGCAGATGGCTACACCTTC; CDR3: CASSPGGADGYTF
D: .; V: TRBV27; J: TRBJ1-1; size: .; DNA: TGTGCCAGCAGGCCTTCCGGCGGGAACACTGAAGCTTTCTTT; CDR3: CASRPSGGNTEAFF
D: .; V: TRBV10-3; J: TRBJ2-5; size: .; DNA: TGTGCCATCAGTGGGCCGGGGGTAGAGACCCAGTACTTC; CDR3: CAISGPGVETQYF
D: .; V: TRBV15; J: TRBJ1-2; size: .; DNA: TGTGCCACCAGCCCCAACAGGATTATAAGCTATGGCTACACCTTC; CDR3: CATSPNRIISYGYTF
D: TRBD1; V: TRBV19; J: TRBJ1-2; size: .; DNA: TGTGCCAGTAGTCTCACAGGGGTTCATGGCTACACCTTC; CDR3: CASSLTGVHGYTF
D: .; V: TRBV29-1; J: TRBJ1-2; size: many; DNA: TGCAGCGTTCCCAGACCGCCAGGATTGCATGGCTACACCTTC; CDR3: CSVPRPPGLHGYTF
D: .; V: TRBV7-9; J: TRBJ1-2; size: .; DNA: TGTGCCAGCAGCTTAGCGACAACTAACTATGGCTACACCTTC; CDR3: CASSLATTNYGYTF
D: .; V: TRBV28; J: TRBJ1-5; size: .; DNA: TGTGCCGCATGGGGGCTTGGCAATCAGCCCCAGCATTTT; CDR3: CAAWGLGNQPQHF
D: TRBD1; V: TRBV7-2; J: TRBJ1-2; size: .; DNA: TGTGCCAGCAGCACCGGACAGGGGGCTAGTTATGGCTACACCTTC; CDR3: CASSTGQGASYGYTF
D: TRBD1; V: TRBV3-1/TRBV3-2; J: TRBJ2-2; size: .; DNA: TGTGCCAGCAGTTCGACAGGGGGAAACACCGGGGAGCTGTTTTTT; CDR3: CASSSTGGNTGELFF